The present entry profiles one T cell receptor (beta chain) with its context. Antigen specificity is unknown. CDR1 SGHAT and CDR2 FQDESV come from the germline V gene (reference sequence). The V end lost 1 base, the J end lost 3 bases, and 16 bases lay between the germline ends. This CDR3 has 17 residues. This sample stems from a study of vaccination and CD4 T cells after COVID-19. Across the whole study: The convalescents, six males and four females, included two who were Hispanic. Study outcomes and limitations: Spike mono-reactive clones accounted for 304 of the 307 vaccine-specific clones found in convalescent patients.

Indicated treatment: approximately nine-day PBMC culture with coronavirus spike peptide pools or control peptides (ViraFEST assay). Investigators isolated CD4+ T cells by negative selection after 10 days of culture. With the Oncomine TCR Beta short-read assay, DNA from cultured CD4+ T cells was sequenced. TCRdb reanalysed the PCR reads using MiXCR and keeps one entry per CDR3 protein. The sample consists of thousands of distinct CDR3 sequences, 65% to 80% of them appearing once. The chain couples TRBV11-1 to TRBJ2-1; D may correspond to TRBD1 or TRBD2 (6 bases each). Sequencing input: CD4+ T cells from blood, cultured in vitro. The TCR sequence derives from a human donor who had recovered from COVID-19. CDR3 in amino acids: CASSLGSGAGVYNEQFF. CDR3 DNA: TGTGCCAGCAGCTTAGGTTCGGGGGCAGGGGTCTACAATGAGCAGTTCTTC.